Given below is one TCR beta chain in context. TCRdb fed the RT-PCR reads into MiXCR, producing one record per CDR3 protein. The sample lists 920,000 or so distinct CDR3 sequences, roughly 18% seen once, with 6% in the top ten. The junction had 4 bases not matched to a gene; V was cut back by 3 bases and J by 2 bases. Germline CDR1 is DFQATT and CDR2 is SNEGSKA (reference sequence). The CDR3 contains 14 residues. The sample belongs to a study of patients and donors after allogeneic stem cell transplantation. Sequenced: blood, either unsorted or a sorted T cell fraction (not recorded which). This sequence was found in a human donor who was either an allogeneic HSCT recipient or a stem cell or donor lymphocyte infusion donor (not recorded which). It is not recorded whose cells these are; they may come from a transplant donor. The V gene is TRBV20-1, the J gene TRBJ2-1; 7 positions match TRBD2. The CDR3 region is CSASAAGAYNEQFF. The CDR3 DNA reads TGCAGTGCTAGCGCGGCGGGGGCCTACAATGAGCAGTTCTTC.